The 10 T cell receptor beta chains listed next were all sequenced from one sample in a study of multiple sclerosis patients with progressive multifocal leukoencephalopathy. The time point: approximately 12 months of natalizumab therapy. Clones were read by immunoSEQ multiplex PCR, and TCRdb kept only the in-frame ones, dropping some. The repertoire holds 20,000 to 25,000 clones, with 75% to 95% as singletons. Sequences were derived from PBMCs, sampled from a patient treated with natalizumab. The receptors here all came from a man aged 25 to 45 with multiple sclerosis.

The rearrangement joins TRBV11-2 to TRBJ2-1; D uncertain. V was trimmed by 1 base and J by 0 bases, leaving 7 bases between them. CDR1 is SGHAT and CDR2 is FQNNGV in the germline V gene. The CDR3 has 15 residues. In DNA form, the CDR3 reads TGTGCCAGCAGCTTAGGTTTCGGCTCCTACAATGAGCAGTTCTTC. Its translation is CASSLGFGSYNEQFF.

The chain uses TRBV29-1 and TRBJ1-5, with D maybe TRBD1 (5 bases). V shed 6 bases and J shed 2 bases, with 14 bases lying between them. This CDR3 region has 14 residues. Looked up from germline, CDR1 is SQVTM and CDR2 is ANQGSEA. CDR3 residues: CSVSMGVGNQPQHF. In nucleotides, the CDR3 is TGCAGCGTCTCGATGGGGGTCGGCAATCAGCCCCAGCATTTT.

The V and J genes are TRBV11-2 and TRBJ2-7; D is ambiguous. The V gene's germline CDR1 is SGHAT and CDR2 FQNNGV. V lost 6 bases, J lost 3 bases, and 6 bases lay in between. The CDR3 is 11 residues long. The DNA of the CDR3 is TGTGCCAGCAGTGTGGGCTACGAGCAGTACGTC. Protein product: CASSVGYEQYV.

The rearrangement joins TRBV19 to TRBJ2-1; perhaps TRBD2 as D (5 bases). V lost 2 bases and J 12 bases, leaving 11 bases between the germline ends. The CDR3 covers 12 residues. Germline CDR1 and CDR2: LNHDA and SQIVND (reference sequence). Here the CDR3 DNA reads TGTGCCAGTAGTATACCCCGGCTAGCGCAGTTCTTC. Its translation is CASSIPRLAQFF.

V and J are TRBV5-6 and TRBJ2-2, with 14 bases identical to TRBD2. The CDR3 loop spans 18 amino acids. V was clipped by 4 bases and J by 5 bases; unmatched bases: 10. Germline CDR1 reads SGHDT; CDR2 reads YYEEEE. In DNA, the CDR3 is TGTGCCAGCAGCCTAGGACTAGCGGGAGGCCCCGATACCGGGGAGCTGTTTTTT. Amino acid sequence: CASSLGLAGGPDTGELFF.

The chain recombines TRBV14 with TRBJ2-1, with 9 bases lining up with TRBD2. The length of the CDR3 is 16 residues. V dropped 4 bases and J dropped 2; count of bases not matched to a gene: 6. Germline-derived CDR1 and CDR2 are SGHDN and FVKESK. The CDR3 DNA reads TGTGCCAGCAGCCCTATAGCGGGAGTTCCCTACAATGAGCAGTTCTTC. It yields the protein CASSPIAGVPYNEQFF.

The V call is TRBV7-2, the J call TRBJ2-3, with a possible D match to TRBD1 (5 bases). The CDR3 is 13 amino acids. Germline V gene data show CDR1 as SGHTA and CDR2 as FQGNSA. Trimming removed 3 bases from V and 4 bases from J, with 8 bases in between. The CDR3 nucleotides are TGTGCCAGCAGCTTGTCAGGGCCAGATACGCAGTATTTT. Protein product: CASSLSGPDTQYF.

The V and J genes are TRBV4-3 and TRBJ2-3; D uncertain. The J call is uncertain, as TRBJ1-5 better fits the DNA end. This CDR3 region has 16 residues. Germline-derived CDR1 and CDR2 are LGHNA and YSLEER. The CDR3 region has the DNA TGCGCCAGCAGCCAAGATACGGGGTACTCCCCTCTGGCGCAGCATTTT. Translated: CASSQDTGYSPLAQHF.

The chain employs TRBV4-1 and TRBJ2-7; D is ambiguous. Germline CDR1 MGHRA, CDR2 YSYEKL. V lost 3 bases, J lost 6 bases, and 12 bases lay in between. This CDR3 is built from 13 residues. The DNA for the CDR3 is TGCGCCAGCAGCCAGTCCCCAGTGGGCGAGCAGTACTTC. Its translation is CASSQSPVGEQYF.

This chain joins TRBV4-1 and TRBJ2-7; 10 bases map to TRBD2. The CDR3 has 15 amino acids. J gave up 2 bases and V 1 base, and 2 bases lay outside the gene matches. Germline V gene sequence: CDR1 MGHRA, CDR2 YSYEKL. The CDR3 region has the DNA TGCGCCAGCAGCCAAGTACTAGCGGGGACCTACGAGCAGTACTTC. Translated: CASSQVLAGTYEQYF.